The present T cell receptor beta chain was sequenced within a study of blood T cells in healthy people across ages. Total RNA extracted from each sample amounted to at least 5 micrograms. Together with a sample-barcoded 5' primer, a J-beta primer mix was included in a second PCR lasting roughly 6 to 12 cycles. TCRdb passed the 5' RACE reads through MiXCR, listing each CDR3 protein once. The profile covers about 1.7 million distinct CDR3 sequences, with 28% appearing a single time and more than 6% taken by the ten largest. The CDR3 sequence is 15 residues long. The ends were cut back, 2 bases at V and 0 bases at J, with 11 bases in the middle. Germline CDR1 and CDR2: WSHSY and SAAADI.

The sequencing sample was made of blood. The receptor's source is a woman in her twenties or thirties in good health. The rearrangement links TRBV10-2 to TRBJ2-7; possible D gene TRBD1, 5 bases. CDR3 loop: CASSEAGSISYEQYF. CDR3 DNA sequence: TGCGCCAGCAGTGAGGCAGGGTCTATCTCCTACGAGCAGTACTTC.